This is a list of T cell receptor beta chains from one sample in a study of blood T cell repertoires in COVID-19. Some clones are missing from TCRdb's copy, which holds only in-frame ones; the method was immunoSEQ multiplex PCR. The repertoire has about 140,000 clones, roughly four fifths of them found once; the top ten carry approximately 3.9%. The sample taken for sequencing was peripheral blood. These receptors were taken from a woman in her sixties with acute or convalescent COVID-19. The CDR3 runs from the conserved cysteine through the conserved F or W. Each record gives: V gene, clone size, D gene, J gene, CDR3 DNA, CDR3 protein. The D gene is left open where the match is weak. Size is omitted from some rows. Given values are once, few, many or a class for expanded clones.

v_call: TRBV28; clone_size: .; d_call: TRBD1; j_call: TRBJ2-1; cdr3_nt: TGTGCCAGCAGTTTAGAGGTTTGGACAGGTGGCAATGAGCAGTTCTTC; cdr3_aa: CASSLEVWTGGNEQFF
v_call: TRBV19; clone_size: .; d_call: .; j_call: TRBJ2-2; cdr3_nt: TGTGCCAGTAGCACCCGGAGAGTGGGCACCGGGGAGCTGTTTTTT; cdr3_aa: CASSTRRVGTGELFF
v_call: TRBV28; clone_size: .; d_call: TRBD2; j_call: TRBJ2-7; cdr3_nt: TGTGCCAGCAGTTTTGGGCTAGGACTAGGTTTCGCCTACGAGCAGTACTTC; cdr3_aa: CASSFGLGLGFAYEQYF
v_call: TRBV7-9; clone_size: .; d_call: .; j_call: TRBJ2-5; cdr3_nt: TGTGCCAGCAGCTGGGACGGTAGCGGCTATACCCAGTACTTC; cdr3_aa: CASSWDGSGYTQYF
v_call: TRBV18; clone_size: few; d_call: .; j_call: TRBJ2-7; cdr3_nt: TGTGCCAGCTCACCAGCGATTTCGGGACAAGGTACCTACGAGCAGTACTTC; cdr3_aa: CASSPAISGQGTYEQYF
v_call: TRBV20-1; clone_size: .; d_call: .; j_call: TRBJ1-5; cdr3_nt: TGCAGTGCTAGTCTTGGGGCGGTGAATCAGCCCCAGCATTTT; cdr3_aa: CSASLGAVNQPQHF
v_call: TRBV28; clone_size: .; d_call: .; j_call: TRBJ2-4; cdr3_nt: TGTGCCAGCAGTTCAGGAAGAGGGTGGGGATCCGAAGGCATTCAGTACTTC; cdr3_aa: CASSSGRGWGSEGIQYF
v_call: TRBV14; clone_size: .; d_call: TRBD2; j_call: TRBJ2-3; cdr3_nt: TGTGCCAGCAGCCAAGGGACTAGCGGGAGGGGAGATACGCAGTATTTT; cdr3_aa: CASSQGTSGRGDTQYF
v_call: TRBV30; clone_size: .; d_call: .; j_call: TRBJ1-1; cdr3_nt: TGTGCCTGGAGTCCGATGGCGGGAGCCCCTCTCGCTTTCTTT; cdr3_aa: CAWSPMAGAPLAFF
v_call: TRBV29-1; clone_size: .; d_call: .; j_call: TRBJ2-7; cdr3_nt: TGCAGCGTTGAATCCCGGGGCTACGAGCAGTACTTC; cdr3_aa: CSVESRGYEQYF
v_call: TRBV4-2; clone_size: .; d_call: .; j_call: TRBJ1-5; cdr3_nt: TGTGCCAGCAGCCAAGAGGCCCACGTTAATCAGCCCCAGCATTTT; cdr3_aa: CASSQEAHVNQPQHF
v_call: TRBV10-3; clone_size: .; d_call: .; j_call: TRBJ1-2; cdr3_nt: TGTGCCATCAGGGGGGGGGACGGCTATGGCTACACCTTC; cdr3_aa: CAIRGGDGYGYTF
v_call: TRBV12-3/TRBV12-4; clone_size: few; d_call: .; j_call: TRBJ1-2; cdr3_nt: TGTGCCAGCAGTCCTAATAGTGTTTATGGCTACACCTTC; cdr3_aa: CASSPNSVYGYTF
v_call: TRBV19; clone_size: .; d_call: TRBD1; j_call: TRBJ1-6; cdr3_nt: TGTGCCAGTAAAGGGACAGGGGTTTCACCCCTCCACTTT; cdr3_aa: CASKGTGVSPLHF
v_call: TRBV19; clone_size: .; d_call: TRBD1; j_call: TRBJ1-3; cdr3_nt: TGTGCCAGTACCTCGACAGGGGAACAGGCCATATATTTT; cdr3_aa: CASTSTGEQAIYF